The rows below give T cell receptor beta chains drawn from one sample of a study of blood T cell repertoires in COVID-19. The table came from immunoSEQ multiplex PCR; TCRdb's copy has only in-frame clones and leaves some out. This sample carries about 190,000 clones, about 88% of them seen once, and the ten largest clones take 2.7%. The sequencing sample was made of peripheral blood. These receptors all stem from a man between 35 and 55 years old with active or convalescent COVID-19. Each CDR3 is given with its conserved first and last residue. The D gene is left open where the match is weak. For some rows the clone size is stated as once, few or many, or as a class when expanded; others skip it.

j_gene: TRBJ2-5; d_gene: TRBD1; abundance: -; v_gene: TRBV20-1; CDR3aa: CSASSGQSFQETQYF; CDR3nt: TGCAGTGCTAGTTCGGGACAGAGTTTCCAAGAGACCCAGTACTTC
j_gene: TRBJ2-1; d_gene: TRBD2; abundance: -; v_gene: TRBV9; CDR3aa: CASSVVAGGQNEQFF; CDR3nt: TGTGCCAGCAGCGTAGTGGCGGGGGGGCAGAATGAGCAGTTCTTC
j_gene: TRBJ2-7; d_gene: -; abundance: once; v_gene: TRBV12-5; CDR3aa: CASGLGNSGEQYF; CDR3nt: TGTGCTAGTGGTTTGGGAAACTCCGGCGAGCAGTACTTC
j_gene: TRBJ2-5; d_gene: TRBD1; abundance: -; v_gene: TRBV4-3; CDR3aa: CASSQERTGGFGTQYF; CDR3nt: TGCGCCAGCAGCCAAGAACGGACAGGGGGCTTTGGGACCCAGTACTTC
j_gene: TRBJ1-1; d_gene: TRBD1; abundance: -; v_gene: TRBV2; CDR3aa: CASCWKAGGAWTEAFF; CDR3nt: TGTGCCAGTTGTTGGAAGGCAGGGGGCGCGTGGACTGAAGCTTTCTTT
j_gene: TRBJ1-5; d_gene: TRBD1; abundance: -; v_gene: TRBV19; CDR3aa: CASSTPGQGDQPQHF; CDR3nt: TGTGCCAGTAGTACTCCGGGACAGGGCGATCAGCCCCAGCATTTT
j_gene: TRBJ1-6; d_gene: -; abundance: -; v_gene: TRBV7-9; CDR3aa: CASRELYNSPLHF; CDR3nt: TGTGCCAGTCGGGAGCTATATAATTCACCCCTCCACTTT
j_gene: TRBJ2-1; d_gene: TRBD1; abundance: -; v_gene: TRBV12-5; CDR3aa: CASLPGTVYNEQFF; CDR3nt: TGTGCTAGTTTGCCGGGGACAGTATACAATGAGCAGTTCTTC
j_gene: TRBJ1-1; d_gene: TRBD1; abundance: -; v_gene: TRBV20-1; CDR3aa: CSATETGTAFF; CDR3nt: TGCAGTGCTACAGAGACAGGGACGGCTTTCTTT
j_gene: TRBJ2-7; d_gene: -; abundance: -; v_gene: TRBV11-3; CDR3aa: CASSPGETYEQYF; CDR3nt: TGTGCCAGCAGCCCTGGAGAAACCTACGAGCAGTACTTC
j_gene: TRBJ2-3; d_gene: TRBD2; abundance: -; v_gene: TRBV27; CDR3aa: CASSFLTSAVTNTQYF; CDR3nt: TGTGCCAGCAGTTTCTTAACTAGCGCCGTCACCAATACGCAGTATTTT
j_gene: TRBJ1-3; d_gene: -; abundance: -; v_gene: TRBV15; CDR3aa: CATRESAGNTIYF; CDR3nt: TGTGCCACCAGGGAGAGTGCTGGAAACACCATATATTTT
j_gene: TRBJ2-2; d_gene: -; abundance: -; v_gene: TRBV7-2; CDR3aa: CASSLRGGTTGELFF; CDR3nt: TGTGCCAGCAGCTTAAGAGGCGGGACCACCGGGGAGCTGTTTTTT
j_gene: TRBJ2-5; d_gene: -; abundance: -; v_gene: TRBV5-1; CDR3aa: CASSLGRGQETQYF; CDR3nt: TGCGCCAGCAGCTTGGGCAGGGGCCAAGAGACCCAGTACTTC
j_gene: TRBJ2-7; d_gene: TRBD2; abundance: once; v_gene: TRBV5-1; CDR3aa: CASSLGASGGHNEQYF; CDR3nt: TGCGCCAGCAGCTTGGGGGCTAGCGGGGGCCACAACGAGCAGTACTTC
j_gene: TRBJ2-3; d_gene: TRBD2; abundance: -; v_gene: TRBV3-1/TRBV3-2; CDR3aa: CASSLKGLAADTQYF; CDR3nt: TGTGCCAGCAGCCTGAAAGGACTAGCAGCAGATACGCAGTATTTT
j_gene: TRBJ1-6; d_gene: -; abundance: few; v_gene: TRBV6-2/TRBV6-3; CDR3aa: CASSFTGPQGSPLHF; CDR3nt: TGTGCCAGCAGTTTCACCGGGCCCCAGGGCTCACCCCTCCACTTT
j_gene: TRBJ2-7; d_gene: -; abundance: -; v_gene: TRBV10-2; CDR3aa: CASSEVYEQYF; CDR3nt: TGCGCCAGCAGTGAGGTATACGAGCAGTACTTC
j_gene: TRBJ1-6; d_gene: -; abundance: -; v_gene: TRBV7-8; CDR3aa: CASSPRGASSPLHF; CDR3nt: TGTGCCAGCAGCCCGCGGGGGGCGAGTTCACCCCTCCACTTT
j_gene: TRBJ1-5; d_gene: -; abundance: -; v_gene: TRBV30; CDR3aa: CAWSGQNNQPQHF; CDR3nt: TGTGCCTGGTCCGGACAGAACAATCAGCCCCAGCATTTT
j_gene: TRBJ1-6; d_gene: TRBD1; abundance: -; v_gene: TRBV3-1/TRBV3-2; CDR3aa: CASSSGTGLNSPLHF; CDR3nt: TGTGCCAGCAGCTCCGGGACAGGGCTGAATTCACCCCTCCACTTT
j_gene: TRBJ2-5; d_gene: TRBD2; abundance: -; v_gene: TRBV5-1; CDR3aa: CASSWTPGLEYQETQYF; CDR3nt: TGCGCCAGCAGCTGGACCCCGGGACTAGAGTACCAAGAGACCCAGTACTTC
j_gene: TRBJ2-7; d_gene: TRBD2; abundance: few; v_gene: TRBV9; CDR3aa: CASSRASGSSYEQYF; CDR3nt: TGTGCCAGCAGCCGAGCTAGCGGTAGCTCCTACGAGCAGTACTTC
j_gene: TRBJ1-2; d_gene: TRBD1; abundance: once; v_gene: TRBV12-5; CDR3aa: CASGIRDRGGNYGYTF; CDR3nt: TGTGCTAGTGGAATCCGGGACAGAGGGGGGAACTATGGCTACACCTTC